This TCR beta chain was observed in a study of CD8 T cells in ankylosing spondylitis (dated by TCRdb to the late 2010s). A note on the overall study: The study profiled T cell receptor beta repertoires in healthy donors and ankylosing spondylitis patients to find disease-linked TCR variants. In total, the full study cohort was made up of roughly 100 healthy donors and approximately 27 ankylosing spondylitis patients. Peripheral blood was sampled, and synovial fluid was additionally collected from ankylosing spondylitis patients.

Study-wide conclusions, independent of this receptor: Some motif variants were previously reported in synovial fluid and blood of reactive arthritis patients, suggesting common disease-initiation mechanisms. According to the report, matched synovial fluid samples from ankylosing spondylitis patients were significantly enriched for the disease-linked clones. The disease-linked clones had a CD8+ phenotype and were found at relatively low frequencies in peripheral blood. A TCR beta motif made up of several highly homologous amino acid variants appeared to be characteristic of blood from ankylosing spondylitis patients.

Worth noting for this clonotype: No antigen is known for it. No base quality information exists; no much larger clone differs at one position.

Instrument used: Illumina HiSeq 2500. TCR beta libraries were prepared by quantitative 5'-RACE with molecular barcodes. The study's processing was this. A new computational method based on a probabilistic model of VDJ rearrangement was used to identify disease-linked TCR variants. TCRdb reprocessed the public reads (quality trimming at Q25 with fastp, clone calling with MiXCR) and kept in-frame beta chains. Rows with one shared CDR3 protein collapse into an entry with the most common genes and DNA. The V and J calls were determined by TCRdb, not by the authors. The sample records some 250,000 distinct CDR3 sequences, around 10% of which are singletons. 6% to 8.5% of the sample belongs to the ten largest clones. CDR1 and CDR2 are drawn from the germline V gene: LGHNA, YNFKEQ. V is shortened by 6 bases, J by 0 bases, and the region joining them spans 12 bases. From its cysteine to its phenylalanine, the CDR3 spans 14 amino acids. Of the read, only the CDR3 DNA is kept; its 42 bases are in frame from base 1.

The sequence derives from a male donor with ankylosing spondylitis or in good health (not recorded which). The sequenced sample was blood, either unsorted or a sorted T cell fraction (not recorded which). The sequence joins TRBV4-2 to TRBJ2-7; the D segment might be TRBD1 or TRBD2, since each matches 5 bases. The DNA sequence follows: TGTGCCAGCAGTCCGGGGCATGGCTCCTACGAGCAGTACTTC. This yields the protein CASSPGHGSYEQYF.